This entry concerns a single TCR beta chain. Its antigen is not identified. This sample was included in a study of OX40 agonist ivuxolimab in advanced cancers. The CDR3 covers 17 residues. V dropped 1 base and J dropped 4; count of bases not matched to a gene: 12. In germline, CDR1 is SGHNT, CDR2 YENEEA. Profiling relied on immunoSEQ multiplex PCR, and the TCRdb table lists in-frame clones only, not all of them. This repertoire shows tens of thousands of clones, around nine tenths found once; its top ten account for roughly 4.4%. Findings and caveats of the study: Among the lowest peripheral clonal expansion occurred in 0.1-3.0 mg/kg partial responders. Antigen targets of the expanded peripheral T cells went undetermined.

Anyone with autoimmune disease history or systemic immunosuppression was excluded. Baseline, cycle 4 day 1, and cycle 7 day 1 were the blood sampling points. The chain joins TRBV11-3 to TRBJ2-7; 8 bases are a match to TRBD1. Specimen: CD4+ or CD8+ T cells sorted from blood, collected in a trial of the OX40 agonist ivuxolimab. The sequence came from an adult with an advanced solid tumor such as melanoma, head and neck, liver or kidney cancer. The CDR3 protein is CASSLALMGQVRYEQYV. CDR3 in DNA: TGTGCCAGCAGCTTAGCCCTGATGGGACAGGTTCGATACGAGCAGTACGTC.